The rows below give T cell receptor beta chains drawn from one sample of a study of blood T cell repertoires in COVID-19. Clones were read by immunoSEQ multiplex PCR, and TCRdb kept only the in-frame ones, dropping some. The repertoire holds 95,000 to 150,000 clones, with about four fifths as singletons. What was sequenced was PBMCs or T cells enriched from blood (not recorded which). These receptors originate from a woman in her twenties or thirties who had recovered from COVID-19. The CDR3 runs from the conserved cysteine through the conserved F or W. Fields, in order: clone size, J gene, D gene, V gene, CDR3 length, CDR3 protein, CDR3 DNA. D genes are given only for firm matches. Clone size is given for some rows only: seen once, a few or many times, or a class if the clone is expanded.

clone size: -; J gene: TRBJ2-1; D gene: TRBD2; V gene: TRBV27; CDR3 length: 14; CDR3 protein: CATRGLAGGYEQFF; CDR3 DNA: TGTGCCACCCGCGGACTAGCGGGAGGTTACGAGCAGTTCTTC
clone size: -; J gene: TRBJ1-2; D gene: -; V gene: TRBV6-4; CDR3 length: 13; CDR3 protein: CASSDSSGYGYTF; CDR3 DNA: TGTGCCAGCAGTGACTCGTCAGGGTATGGCTACACCTTC
clone size: few; J gene: TRBJ1-6; D gene: TRBD1; V gene: TRBV5-6; CDR3 length: 16; CDR3 protein: CASSLWGQGVSSPLHF; CDR3 DNA: TGTGCCAGCAGCTTGTGGGGACAGGGGGTTAGCTCACCCCTCCACTTT
clone size: -; J gene: TRBJ2-2; D gene: TRBD2; V gene: TRBV9; CDR3 length: 17; CDR3 protein: CASSVERLAGAFGELFF; CDR3 DNA: TGTGCCAGCAGCGTAGAGCGCCTAGCGGGGGCCTTCGGGGAGCTGTTTTTT
clone size: once; J gene: TRBJ2-5; D gene: TRBD1; V gene: TRBV18; CDR3 length: 16; CDR3 protein: CASSLLLGQGKETQYF; CDR3 DNA: TGTGCCAGCTCACTACTACTGGGACAGGGGAAAGAGACCCAGTACTTC
clone size: -; J gene: TRBJ2-5; D gene: TRBD2; V gene: TRBV24-1; CDR3 length: 15; CDR3 protein: CATSDSLAGVETQYF; CDR3 DNA: TGTGCCACCAGTGATTCCCTAGCGGGAGTAGAGACCCAGTACTTC
clone size: -; J gene: TRBJ2-5; D gene: -; V gene: TRBV30; CDR3 length: 13; CDR3 protein: CAWSVRLQETQYF; CDR3 DNA: TGTGCCTGGAGTGTACGCCTACAAGAGACCCAGTACTTC
clone size: -; J gene: TRBJ1-2; D gene: TRBD1; V gene: TRBV20-1; CDR3 length: 16; CDR3 protein: CSASDVYRGKIYGYTF; CDR3 DNA: TGCAGTGCTAGTGACGTGTACAGGGGGAAGATTTATGGCTACACCTTC
clone size: -; J gene: TRBJ2-7; D gene: -; V gene: TRBV28; CDR3 length: 14; CDR3 protein: CASKREDRDYEQYF; CDR3 DNA: TGTGCCAGCAAGCGAGAGGACAGAGACTACGAGCAGTACTTC
clone size: few; J gene: TRBJ1-2; D gene: -; V gene: TRBV25-1; CDR3 length: 13; CDR3 protein: CASSDLANYGYTF; CDR3 DNA: TGTGCCAGCAGTGATCTAGCTAACTATGGCTACACCTTC
clone size: -; J gene: TRBJ1-1; D gene: -; V gene: TRBV5-5; CDR3 length: 16; CDR3 protein: CASSLDPRGLNTEAFF; CDR3 DNA: TGTGCCAGCAGCTTGGACCCCAGGGGACTGAACACTGAAGCTTTCTTT
clone size: -; J gene: TRBJ1-5; D gene: -; V gene: TRBV2; CDR3 length: 12; CDR3 protein: CASSVGGDKEHF; CDR3 DNA: TGTGCCAGCAGTGTGGGGGGGGACAAGGAACATTTT
clone size: -; J gene: TRBJ2-2; D gene: -; V gene: TRBV6-2/TRBV6-3; CDR3 length: 15; CDR3 protein: CASSYASSGTGELFF; CDR3 DNA: TGTGCCAGCAGTTACGCCTCGAGCGGGACCGGGGAGCTGTTTTTT
clone size: few; J gene: TRBJ2-7; D gene: TRBD1; V gene: TRBV5-1; CDR3 length: 15; CDR3 protein: CASSFGRGLLYEQYF; CDR3 DNA: TGCGCCAGCAGCTTCGGCAGGGGGCTTCTATACGAGCAGTACTTC
clone size: -; J gene: TRBJ1-6; D gene: -; V gene: TRBV7-3; CDR3 length: 14; CDR3 protein: CASRPAGANSPLHF; CDR3 DNA: TGTGCCAGCAGACCCGCGGGGGCGAATTCACCCCTCCACTTT
clone size: -; J gene: TRBJ2-7; D gene: TRBD2; V gene: TRBV28; CDR3 length: 13; CDR3 protein: CASRGRALYEQYF; CDR3 DNA: TGTGCCAGTCGCGGGAGGGCCTTGTACGAGCAGTACTTC
clone size: -; J gene: TRBJ2-1; D gene: TRBD2; V gene: TRBV9; CDR3 length: 17; CDR3 protein: CASSGSLGEGKYNEQFF; CDR3 DNA: TGTGCCAGCAGCGGTTCCTTAGGGGAGGGGAAATACAATGAGCAGTTCTTC
clone size: -; J gene: TRBJ2-2; D gene: TRBD2; V gene: TRBV5-6; CDR3 length: 16; CDR3 protein: CASSYPGLENTGELFF; CDR3 DNA: TGTGCCAGCAGCTATCCGGGACTAGAAAACACCGGGGAGCTGTTTTTT
clone size: few; J gene: TRBJ2-7; D gene: TRBD1; V gene: TRBV7-9; CDR3 length: 16; CDR3 protein: CASSLPGQGTTYEQYF; CDR3 DNA: TGTGCCAGCTCACTCCCGGGACAGGGGACAACCTACGAGCAGTACTTC
clone size: -; J gene: TRBJ2-5; D gene: TRBD2; V gene: TRBV18; CDR3 length: 14; CDR3 protein: CASSYRTSEETQYF; CDR3 DNA: TGTGCCAGCTCATATAGGACTAGTGAGGAGACCCAGTACTTC
clone size: -; J gene: TRBJ1-2; D gene: -; V gene: TRBV28; CDR3 length: 13; CDR3 protein: CASSLMGPYGYTF; CDR3 DNA: TGTGCCAGCAGTTTAATGGGGCCCTATGGCTACACCTTC
clone size: -; J gene: TRBJ2-1; D gene: TRBD1; V gene: TRBV28; CDR3 length: 16; CDR3 protein: CASSLAATGASNEQFF; CDR3 DNA: TGTGCCAGCAGTTTAGCTGCGACAGGGGCTTCCAATGAGCAGTTCTTC
clone size: -; J gene: TRBJ1-2; D gene: -; V gene: TRBV18; CDR3 length: 12; CDR3 protein: CASSPRGEGYTF; CDR3 DNA: TGTGCCAGCTCTCCCCGGGGGGAAGGCTACACCTTC